This paragraph reports one TCR beta chain. The antigen this receptor binds is unknown. Per-nucleotide qualities are absent, and no much larger clonotype sits a single base away. Within the sample, other DNA sequences also encode this same CDR3. The CDR3 measures 13 amino acids from cysteine to phenylalanine. Only CDR3 DNA is held: 39 bases, read in frame from base 1. After removal of 5 bases from V and 2 bases from J, the junction retains 1 base not matched to a gene. This specimen belongs to a study of blood T cell repertoires in COVID-19 (dated by TCRdb to 2020 to 2022). Some background on the complete study: Samples covering the acute and convalescent phases of COVID-19 were provided by collaborators in the United States, Italy and Spain. The material from the prospective study consisted of cDNA or gDNA derived from T cells, B-cell-depleted T cells, or PBMCs. Deeply sampled blood TCRbeta repertoires from subjects exposed to, actively infected with, or recovered from COVID-19 were included in the dataset. The repertoires were released in a freely available public database intended as a resource for research on the immune response to SARS-CoV-2. Samples came from the ongoing ImmuneRACE study (first 160 participants) plus 1,254 subjects from 6 global collaborators. The sample metadata nearly always contained a de-identified subject ID, COVID-19 status, age in years and sex. Where available, HLA class I and class II types were taken from metadata supplied by the sample provider and were not determined by assay-based typing.

The immunoSEQ Assay, a bias-controlled multiplex PCR, was used to amplify TCRbeta CDR3 regions from genomic DNA. On the study's bioinformatics: The number of nucleated cells in each sample was estimated by amplification of reference gene primers within the assay. To quantify the absolute abundance of each unique TCRbeta CDR3 rearrangement, sequence reads were collapsed and filtered. Productive Simpson clonality was computed per sample as the square root of Simpson's diversity index over productive rearrangements. Here the immuneACCESS table is served through TCRdb, limited to in-frame sequences with V and J called. Missing clones are a known gap in these copies; in checked studies unresolved V genes cover under half, and the rest lacks a known reason. V, J and clone size are those of that table, while D and trimming were read from the DNA. This sample comprises 350,000 to 400,000 clones, roughly 92% of them detected only once. Roughly 0.86% of the sample comes from the top ten.

Study-wide conclusions, independent of this receptor: The quantity of clinical and demographic metadata differed by source and by participant and was supplied without curation.

Participants in the prospective study were aged 18 to 89 years, lived in some 24 United States geographic areas, and enrolled through a virtual design. To assign participants to cohorts, the prospective study relied on clinical history that participants themselves reported in a screening survey and a study questionnaire. A participant counted as exposed if, within 2 weeks of entering the study, that participant had been in contact with someone who had a PCR-confirmed or clinician-diagnosed COVID-19 case. In the prospective study, mobile phlebotomists collected whole blood, serum and a nasopharyngeal or oropharyngeal swab from each participant. Participants in the prospective study had the option to provide additional blood draws and questionnaires over a roughly 2-month period. Blood samples from the prospective study were shipped frozen or at room temperature prior to DNA extraction.

This clonotype was sampled from a woman in her forties who had been exposed to COVID-19. The sequenced sample consisted of PBMCs or T cells enriched from blood (not recorded which). The V and J segments used are TRBV12-3 or TRBV12-4 and TRBJ2-5, and TRBD1 matches 8 of the central bases. The DNA sequence follows: TGTGCCAGCAGTCGGACAGGGCAAGAGACCCAGTACTTC. Translated, this is CASSRTGQETQYF.